These 5 T cell receptor beta chains originate from one sample sequenced in a study of cytomegalovirus exposure and HLA in healthy donors. 13 Jbeta primers and 60 Vbeta primers were used for the PCR. The protocol was immunoSEQ multiplex PCR, while the TCRdb copy is restricted to in-frame clones and leaves out a portion. Seen in this sample are about 31,000 clones; the ten most common clones hold about 5%. The material sequenced was PBMCs. These receptors came from a female donor in good health and CMV-seronegative.

The genes are TRBV7-9 and TRBJ1-5, with D possibly matching TRBD1 (5 bases). The CDR3 has 14 residues. Germline assignment: CDR1 SEHNR and CDR2 FQNEAQ (reference sequence). Trimming cost V 6 bases and J 2 bases, with 11 bases left between them. DNA of the CDR3: TGTGCCAGCAGTTTTACGGGGGGCAATCAGCCCCAGCATTTT. Amino acid sequence: CASSFTGGNQPQHF.

This sequence joins TRBV6-5 and TRBJ2-5, with TRBD1 as a possible D gene (6 bases). This CDR3 has 15 residues. The germline V and J ends were trimmed by 5 bases and 0 bases, with 13 bases remaining between them. CDR1 MNHEY and CDR2 SVGAGI come from the germline V gene. Here the CDR3 reads CASSVRDTYQETQYF. DNA for the CDR3: TGTGCCAGCAGTGTGAGGGACACCTACCAAGAGACCCAGTACTTC.

The chain joins TRBV7-3 to TRBJ1-1; D ambiguous. In germline, CDR1 is SGHTA, CDR2 FQGTGA. The length of the CDR3 is 13 residues. Trimming pared 2 bases from V and 8 bases from J, leaving 12 bases between. CDR3 DNA sequence: TGTGCCAGCAGCTTACTACTGGAGGGCGAAGCTTTCTTT. The encoded protein is CASSLLLEGEAFF.

The rearrangement uses TRBV6-4 and TRBJ2-3, with D possibly TRBD2 on 5 matching bases. V lost 3 bases to trimming and J lost 1 base, with 5 bases between them. This CDR3 has 13 amino acids. Germline CDR1 reads MRHNA; CDR2 reads SNTAGT. The CDR3 region is CASSEAGTDTQYF. The CDR3 region has the DNA TGTGCCAGCAGTGAAGCGGGCACAGATACGCAGTATTTT.

CDR3 nucleotides: TGTGCCAGCAGTGGGGTGAAAGGGGGCGGCCCCTATGGCTACACCTTC. It yields the protein CASSGVKGGGPYGYTF. V and J are TRBV28 and TRBJ1-2; TRBD1 matches 7 bases. The germline V gene encodes CDR1 MDHEN and CDR2 SYDVKM. The CDR3 sequence is 16 residues long. Trimming at V came to 5 bases and at J to 4 bases, leaving 13 bases not matched to a gene.